This T cell receptor beta chain was identified in a study of CD8 T cells in ankylosing spondylitis (dated by TCRdb to about 2017). In terms of the full investigation: The study profiled T cell receptor beta repertoires in healthy donors and ankylosing spondylitis patients to find disease-linked TCR variants. The whole study cohort included 90 to 120 healthy donors and 25 ankylosing spondylitis patients. Peripheral blood was sampled, and synovial fluid was additionally collected from ankylosing spondylitis patients. Beyond this particular receptor, the publication reports: The disease-linked clones had a CD8+ phenotype and were found at relatively low frequencies in peripheral blood. A TCR beta motif of roughly 8 highly homologous amino acid variants appeared characteristic of blood from ankylosing spondylitis patients. Some of the motif variants had been reported before in the synovial fluid and blood of reactive arthritis patients, a finding that suggests common disease-initiation mechanisms. Significant enrichment of the disease-linked clones was reported in matched synovial fluid samples from ankylosing spondylitis patients.

The sequencing machine was an Illumina HiSeq 2500. Quantitative 5'-RACE with molecular barcodes was the method used to prepare the TCR beta libraries. In the authors' own workflow: A new computational method based on a probabilistic model of VDJ rearrangement was used to identify disease-linked TCR variants. TCRdb cleaned the public reads at Q25 with fastp, built clones with MiXCR and kept in-frame beta chains. Identical CDR3 proteins give one entry, which carries the most common genes and DNA. TCRdb's processing, not the study's, gives the V and J calls here. The sample table lists under 55,000 distinct CDR3 sequences, roughly 7.4% of them with a count of one. About 8.5% of the sample rests with the top ten. This clonotype turned up a few times. The specificity of this receptor is unknown. Base qualities are not at hand, and no much larger clone is one base apart. Trimming costs V 1 base and J 3 bases, and their ends lie 12 bases apart. The CDR3 has 16 amino acids, counting the end cysteine and phenylalanine. Only CDR3 DNA is held: 48 bases, read in frame from base 1. CDR1 SGHAT and CDR2 FQNNGV were looked up in the germline V gene.

The chain links TRBV11-2 with TRBJ1-4; a tentative D call is TRBD1 (6 bases match). Sequencing was performed on blood, either unsorted or a sorted T cell fraction (not recorded which). This receptor was obtained from a female donor with ankylosing spondylitis or in good health (not recorded which). This receptor has the CDR3 CASSLARGRANEKLFF. The sequence in DNA is TGTGCCAGCAGCTTAGCTAGGGGGAGGGCTAATGAAAAACTGTTTTTT.